The sequence of this T cell receptor beta chain was determined in a study of human T cells and chemical hapten exposure. Study background: Women made up most patients, who had alopecia areata, totalis or universalis.

This sample's time point: pre-sensitization, week 0. Treatment reported: therapeutic diphenylcyclopropenone sensitization with weekly scalp DPC. Unfractionated whole blood yielded total RNA. Patch tests were applied only after blood draws. V was clipped by 5 bases and J by 5 bases, with 8 bases between them. The germline gives CDR1 SEHNR, CDR2 FQNEAQ (reference sequence). The length of the CDR3 is 12 residues. During construction of the library, unique molecular identifiers were attached to individual cDNA molecules for quantitative, reproducible TCR counting. TCRdb analysed the RACE reads with MiXCR anew, one entry per CDR3 protein. The table shows 30,000 to 40,000 distinct CDR3 sequences, with roughly an eighth occurring only once.

This TCR came from a woman between 40 and 55 years old with alopecia areata. Some clones in this sample may be carry-over from other donors' samples. V usage is TRBV7-9 and J usage is TRBJ2-3; D ambiguous. The source was whole blood, collected in connection with sensitization to the hapten diphenylcyclopropenone (DPC). CDR3 amino acids: CASSLAVDTQYF. DNA of the CDR3: TGTGCCAGCAGCCTGGCAGTAGATACGCAGTATTTT. Variable domain in full (rest from reference TRBV7-9 and TRBJ2-3): DTGVSQNPRHKITKRGQNVTFRCDPISEHNRLYWYRQTLGQGPEFLTYFQNEAQLEKSRLLSDRFSAERPKGSFSTLEIQRTEQGDSAMYLCASSLAVDTQYFGPGTRLTVL.